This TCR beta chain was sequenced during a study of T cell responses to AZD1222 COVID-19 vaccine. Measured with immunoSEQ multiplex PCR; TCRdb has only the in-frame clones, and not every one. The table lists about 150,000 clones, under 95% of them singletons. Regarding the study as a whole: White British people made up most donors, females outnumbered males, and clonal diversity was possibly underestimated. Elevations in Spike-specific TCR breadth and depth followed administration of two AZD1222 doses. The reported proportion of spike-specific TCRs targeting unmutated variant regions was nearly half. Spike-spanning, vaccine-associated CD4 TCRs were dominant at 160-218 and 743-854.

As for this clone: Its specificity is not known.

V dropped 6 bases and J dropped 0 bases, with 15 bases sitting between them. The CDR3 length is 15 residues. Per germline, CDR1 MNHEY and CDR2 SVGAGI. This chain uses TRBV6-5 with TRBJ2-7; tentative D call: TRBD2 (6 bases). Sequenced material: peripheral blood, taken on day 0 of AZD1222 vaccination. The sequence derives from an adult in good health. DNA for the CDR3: TGTGCCAGCAGCAGGATGCAGGGAGGCTCCTACGAGCAGTACTTC. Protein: CASSRMQGGSYEQYF.